This T cell receptor beta chain was recorded in a study of blood T cell repertoires in COVID-19. About the research overall: Whether acute or convalescent, the COVID-19 samples came from the United States, Italy and Spain. PBMCs, B-cell-depleted T cells, or T cells were the source of the cDNA or gDNA that made up the material.

Trimming removed 5 bases at V and 4 bases at J, with 11 bases between. The CDR3 loop spans 14 amino acids. Germline CDR1 is MDHEN and CDR2 is SYDVKM. Source study methods: Cell counts per sample came from amplifying reference gene primers. The protocol was immunoSEQ multiplex PCR, while the TCRdb copy is restricted to in-frame clones and leaves out a portion. The DNA gave D and trimming, while V, J and clone size come from that table. The table includes about 120,000 clones, 80% to 90% detected once. The chain couples TRBV28 to TRBJ1-4; perhaps TRBD1 as D (5 bases). Specimen: peripheral blood. The TCR originated in a man in his sixties or seventies with active or convalescent COVID-19. CDR3 DNA sequence: TGTGCCAGCAGTCGACAGAGAGGTAATGAAAAACTGTTTTTT. Residues: CASSRQRGNEKLFF.